The clone carrying this TCR beta chain showed up many times. PCR involved 60 Vbeta and 13 Jbeta primers. Sequenced by immunoSEQ multiplex PCR; TCRdb stores in-frame clones only, minus some. Among 100,000 to 150,000 clones listed, 70% to 80% were seen once. The CDR3 is 16 residues long. Germline V gene sequence: CDR1 SEHNR, CDR2 FQNEAQ (reference sequence). V gave up 4 bases and J gave up 4 bases; unmatched junction bases: 9. The entry originates in a study of cytomegalovirus exposure and HLA in healthy donors. V and J are TRBV7-9 and TRBJ2-2; TRBD1 matches 7 bases. The clonotype originates from a human donor in good health. Sequenced input: PBMCs. The CDR3 DNA follows: TGTGCCAGCAGCTACCCGCCGACAGGGCGCACCGGGGAGCTGTTTTTT. It encodes CASSYPPTGRTGELFF.